This is a list of T cell receptor beta chains from one sample in a study of cytomegalovirus exposure and HLA in healthy donors. Clones were read by immunoSEQ multiplex PCR, and TCRdb kept only the in-frame ones, dropping some. The sample holds around 110,000 clones, more than 65% seen once. The specimen was PBMCs. The receptors here all came from a boy younger than 18 in good health and CMV-seronegative. CDR3s include the opening cysteine and the closing phenylalanine or tryptophan. The D gene is left open where the match is weak. Size values are once, few and many counts, or a class for expanded clones, and some rows have none.

cdr3_aa: CASSEDVTGLGTDTQYF; cdr3_nt: TGTGCCAGCAGTGAGGATGTTACAGGGTTAGGCACAGATACGCAGTATTTT; v_call: TRBV25-1; clone_size: -; j_call: TRBJ2-3; d_call: -; cdr3_length: 17
cdr3_aa: CASSWQNSYEQYF; cdr3_nt: TGTGCCAGCAGTTGGCAGAACTCCTACGAGCAGTACTTC; v_call: TRBV28; clone_size: -; j_call: TRBJ2-7; d_call: -; cdr3_length: 13
cdr3_aa: CASSDSTSGGETQYF; cdr3_nt: TGTGCCAGCAGTGACTCGACTAGCGGGGGAGAGACCCAGTACTTC; v_call: TRBV6-4; clone_size: few; j_call: TRBJ2-5; d_call: TRBD2; cdr3_length: 15
cdr3_aa: CSVVLSGNTEAFF; cdr3_nt: TGCAGCGTTGTCCTATCAGGAAACACTGAAGCTTTCTTT; v_call: TRBV29-1; clone_size: -; j_call: TRBJ1-1; d_call: -; cdr3_length: 13
cdr3_aa: CASSLGRGRDTGELFF; cdr3_nt: TGTGCCAGCAGTTTAGGAAGGGGCCGTGACACCGGGGAGCTGTTTTTT; v_call: TRBV27; clone_size: -; j_call: TRBJ2-2; d_call: -; cdr3_length: 16
cdr3_aa: CASSLGEGRYNEQFF; cdr3_nt: TGTGCCAGCAGCCTGGGGGAGGGCCGCTACAATGAGCAGTTCTTC; v_call: TRBV9; clone_size: -; j_call: TRBJ2-1; d_call: TRBD2; cdr3_length: 15
cdr3_aa: CASSYFQGAGYGYTF; cdr3_nt: TGTGCCAGCAGTTACTTCCAGGGGGCTGGCTATGGCTACACCTTC; v_call: TRBV6-5; clone_size: -; j_call: TRBJ1-2; d_call: TRBD1; cdr3_length: 15
cdr3_aa: CASSDGVAEAFF; cdr3_nt: TGTGCCAGCAGTGACGGGGTGGCTGAAGCTTTCTTT; v_call: TRBV2; clone_size: -; j_call: TRBJ1-1; d_call: -; cdr3_length: 12
cdr3_aa: CASSQDRGVGAEAFF; cdr3_nt: TGCGCCAGCAGCCAAGATCGGGGGGTTGGCGCTGAAGCTTTCTTT; v_call: TRBV4-1; clone_size: -; j_call: TRBJ1-1; d_call: -; cdr3_length: 15
cdr3_aa: CATPETSGRRPSNTGELFF; cdr3_nt: TGTGCCACCCCAGAGACTAGCGGGAGGCGTCCCTCGAACACCGGGGAGCTGTTTTTT; v_call: TRBV10-3; clone_size: few; j_call: TRBJ2-2; d_call: TRBD2; cdr3_length: 19
cdr3_aa: CASRKFLAGPGAYNEQFF; cdr3_nt: TGCGCCAGCAGGAAGTTTCTAGCGGGACCCGGCGCCTACAATGAGCAGTTCTTC; v_call: TRBV10-2; clone_size: -; j_call: TRBJ2-1; d_call: TRBD2; cdr3_length: 18
cdr3_aa: CASSTQRGGVEQFF; cdr3_nt: TGTGCCAGCAGCACCCAGCGGGGGGGGGTCGAGCAGTTCTTC; v_call: TRBV13; clone_size: once; j_call: TRBJ2-1; d_call: TRBD2; cdr3_length: 14
cdr3_aa: CASSESLLLLSGANVLTF; cdr3_nt: TGTGCCAGCAGTGAAAGTCTACTTTTGCTCTCTGGGGCCAACGTCCTGACTTTC; v_call: TRBV6-1; clone_size: -; j_call: TRBJ2-6; d_call: -; cdr3_length: 18
cdr3_aa: CSVAGGSYNEQFF; cdr3_nt: TGCAGCGTCGCGGGGGGCTCCTACAATGAGCAGTTCTTC; v_call: TRBV29-1; clone_size: -; j_call: TRBJ2-1; d_call: TRBD2; cdr3_length: 13
cdr3_aa: CASSDLAGDRTGELFF; cdr3_nt: TGTGCCAGCAGTGACCTAGCGGGAGACCGGACCGGGGAGCTGTTTTTT; v_call: TRBV6-1; clone_size: -; j_call: TRBJ2-2; d_call: TRBD2; cdr3_length: 16